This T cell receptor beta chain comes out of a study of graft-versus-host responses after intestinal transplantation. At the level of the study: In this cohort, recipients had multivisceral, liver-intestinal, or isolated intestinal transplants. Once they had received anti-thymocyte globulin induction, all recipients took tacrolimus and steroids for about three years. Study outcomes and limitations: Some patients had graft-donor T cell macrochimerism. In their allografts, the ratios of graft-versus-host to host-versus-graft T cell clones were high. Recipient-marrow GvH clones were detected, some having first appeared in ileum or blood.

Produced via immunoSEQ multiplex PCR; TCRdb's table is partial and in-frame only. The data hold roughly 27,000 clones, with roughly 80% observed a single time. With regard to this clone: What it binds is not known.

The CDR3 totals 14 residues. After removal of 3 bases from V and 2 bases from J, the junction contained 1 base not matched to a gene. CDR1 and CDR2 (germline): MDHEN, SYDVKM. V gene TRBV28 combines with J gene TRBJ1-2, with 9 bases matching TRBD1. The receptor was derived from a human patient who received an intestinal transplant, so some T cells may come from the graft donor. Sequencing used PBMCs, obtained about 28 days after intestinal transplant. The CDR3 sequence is CASSFGQGNYGYTF. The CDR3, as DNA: TGTGCCAGCAGTTTTGGACAGGGGAACTATGGCTACACCTTC.